This T cell receptor (beta chain) was sequenced for a study of cytomegalovirus exposure and HLA in healthy donors. The V gene's germline CDR1 is SGHVS and CDR2 FQNEAQ. Trimming left V 6 bases short and J 5 bases short, with 13 bases between. The CDR3 has 13 amino acids. Concerning this clone: As yet, its antigen is unknown.

Overall study findings and caveats: In a later analysis, V- and J-gene trimming of beta chains associated with a DCLRE1C missense variant, replicated independently. Later analysis identified 16,000 or so TCR beta sequences associated with HLA alleles, using a false discovery rate threshold of 0.05. Likely technical artifact: a cluster of highly shared sequence variants.

It was with 60 Vbeta and 13 Jbeta primers that the PCR ran. This table comes from immunoSEQ multiplex PCR, and its TCRdb copy is limited to in-frame clones, with some not included. The data show approximately 100,000 clones, less than 80% seen once. The sample comprised PBMCs. The rearrangement links TRBV7-8 to TRBJ2-5, with D perhaps matching TRBD1 (5 bases). The clonotype originates from a woman aged 40 to 50 in good health and CMV-seronegative. CDR3 loop: CASSPGRRETQYF. CDR3 bases: TGTGCCAGCAGTCCAGGGCGGCGGGAGACCCAGTACTTC.